One and the same sample provided the 15 T cell receptor beta chains below, sequenced in a study of shared clonotypes between healthy human individuals (dated by TCRdb to 2020 to 2022). The library relied on the immunoSEQ multiplex PCR assay. TCRdb's version of the immuneACCESS table is confined to in-frame rearrangements and falls short of the full clone set. An unresolved V gene accounts for under half of the shortfall where checked; the remainder is of unknown origin. The sample table contains more than 2 million clones; only one count was recorded for roughly 94% of them. The ten largest make up 0.13% of the sample. The sample comprised naive CD4+ T cells sorted from blood. This sample's cell subset or site label indicates: CD45RA+ positively selected. Receptor source: a young man in good health.

The chain uses TRBV27 and TRBJ2-7; 12 bases line up with TRBD1. Germline trimming cut 6 bases from V and 6 bases from J; bases unmatched to any gene: 6. This CDR3 region has 14 residues. The V gene's germline CDR1 is MNHEY and CDR2 SMNVEV (reference sequence). CDR3 coding DNA: TGTGCCAGCAGGACCGGGACAGGGGGCGGCGAGCAGTACTTC. It specifies CASRTGTGGGEQYF.

The chain combines TRBV19 with TRBJ1-6, with D maybe TRBD1 (5 bases). Trimming cost V 7 bases and J 7 bases, with 11 bases left between them. CDR3 length: 13 residues. CDR1 LNHDA and CDR2 SQIVND come from the germline V gene (reference sequence). The CDR3 here is CASTAQVNSPLHF. The CDR3 DNA sequence: TGTGCCAGTACCGCACAGGTGAATTCACCCCTCCACTTT.

The V and J genes are TRBV18 and TRBJ2-7, with D possibly being TRBD1 (5 bases). This CDR3 region has 20 residues. From germline, CDR1 is KGHSH and CDR2 LQKENI. V lost 4 bases and J lost 2, with 30 bases in between. The chain's CDR3 is CASSRTRKSRFRVGPYEQYF. The CDR3 DNA is TGTGCCAGCTCACGAACGAGAAAGAGCAGGTTCAGGGTAGGCCCCTACGAGCAGTACTTC.

V is TRBV25-1 and J is TRBJ2-5; 8 nucleotides match TRBD1. V lost 3 bases to trimming and J lost 2 bases; unmatched junction nucleotides: 8. The CDR3 is made up of 16 amino acids. The germline V gene has CDR1 MGHDK and CDR2 SYGVNS. Written as DNA, the CDR3 is TGTGCCAGCAGTGAGTTGCAGGGGGCGTATCAAGAGACCCAGTACTTC. Translating it yields CASSELQGAYQETQYF.

The chain recombines TRBV5-6 with TRBJ1-2; TRBD1 matches at 7 bases. CDR1 is SGHDT, CDR2 YYEEEE, per germline. J gave up 4 bases and V 5 bases, and 20 bases lay outside the gene matches. CDR3 size: 18 residues. Written as DNA, the CDR3 is TGTGCCAGCAGTCTCGCGGACAGGTCGATGCGACTAATCTATGGCTACACCTTC. Amino acid sequence: CASSLADRSMRLIYGYTF.

The rearrangement links TRBV10-2 to TRBJ1-1; D is possibly TRBD1 (5 bases). The CDR3 consists of 13 residues. V lost 10 bases, J lost 1 base, and 13 bases lay in between. Germline assignment: CDR1 WSHSY and CDR2 SAAADI. The CDR3 loop is CATAGTPNTEAFF. The CDR3 nucleotides read TGCGCCACTGCCGGGACCCCGAACACTGAAGCTTTCTTT.

This clone was observed a single time. The CDR3 DNA reads as TGTGCCAGCAGCGTCGGACTCTACGAGCAGTACTTC. Amino acid sequence: CASSVGLYEQYF. The chain combines TRBV2 with TRBJ2-7; a weak D match, TRBD2 (5 bases). The CDR3 sequence is 12 residues long. Germline V gene data show CDR1 as SNHLY and CDR2 as FYNNEI. The V and J ends lost 6 bases and 3 bases respectively, with 9 bases between them.

The J gene is TRBJ1-6, the V gene TRBV27; no definite D call. This CDR3 has 15 residues. The germline V and J ends were trimmed by 5 bases and 7 bases, with 15 bases remaining between them. The germline CDR1 and CDR2 sequences are MNHEY and SMNVEV (reference sequence). DNA of the CDR3: TGTGCCAGCAGTCAACGGGCCAGCGGCAATTCACCCCTCCACTTT. Amino acids: CASSQRASGNSPLHF.

This CDR3 reads CASSVQPRGAPLHF. CDR3 DNA: TGCGCCAGCAGTGTTCAGCCGAGAGGCGCACCCCTCCACTTT. The V gene is TRBV10-1, the J gene TRBJ1-6; D unresolved. V was shortened by 4 bases and J by 11 bases, with 15 bases between the two germline ends. This CDR3 region has 14 residues. The germline gives CDR1 WNHNN, CDR2 SYGVQD (reference sequence).

The chain recombines TRBV11-2 with TRBJ1-5; D not certain. The CDR3 sequence is 13 residues long. V gave up 1 base and J gave up 4 bases, with 5 bases separating them. Germline V lookup: CDR1 SGHAT, CDR2 FQNNGV. The CDR3 sequence: CASSLAQNQPQHF. CDR3 nucleotide sequence: TGTGCCAGCAGCTTAGCACAGAATCAGCCCCAGCATTTT.

The V call is TRBV25-1, the J call TRBJ2-3; perhaps TRBD2 as D (5 bases). This CDR3 has 12 residues. Germline V gene data show CDR1 as MGHDK and CDR2 as SYGVNS. Between the trimmed V and J ends, which lost 7 bases and 8 bases, there was a span of 13 bases. The CDR3 DNA sequence: TGTGCCAGCACCTACGGAGGTGGTACGCAGTATTTT. This gives the protein CASTYGGGTQYF.

This clone has a handful of counts. V and J are TRBV4-2 and TRBJ1-6; TRBD1 matches at 7 bases. The CDR3 length is 17 residues. J lost 7 bases, V lost 1 base, and 10 bases had no gene match. Germline assignment: CDR1 LGHNA and CDR2 YNFKEQ. CDR3 sequence reads: CASSQGLTGKRNSPLHF. CDR3 DNA sequence: TGTGCCAGCAGCCAAGGACTGACAGGGAAAAGGAATTCACCCCTCCACTTT.

The chain combines TRBV19 with TRBJ1-2, with D possibly TRBD1 on 5 matching bases. Germline values: CDR1 LNHDA, CDR2 SQIVND (reference sequence). V dropped 4 bases and J dropped 9 bases, with 21 bases sitting between them. This CDR3 is 15 amino acids long. The CDR3 protein is CASSTRGAGTSRYTF. In nucleotides, the CDR3 is TGTGCCAGTAGTACCCGCGGGGCAGGGACCTCACGCTACACCTTC.

The J gene is TRBJ1-2, the V gene TRBV25-1; D is unresolved. Per germline, CDR1 MGHDK and CDR2 SYGVNS. V was clipped by 6 bases and J by 8 bases, with 16 bases between them. This CDR3 contains 13 residues. The CDR3 DNA reads TGTGCCAGCAGCCCTGGGAGTCTGCGGGGCTACACCTTC. This codes for CASSPGSLRGYTF.

The chain links TRBV18 to TRBJ2-1; D perhaps matches TRBD2 (6 bases). CDR1 and CDR2 from the germline V gene are KGHSH and LQKENI. V lost 3 bases, J lost 5 bases, and 29 bases lay in between. This CDR3 has 20 amino acids. The CDR3 nucleotides read TGTGCCAGCTCACCCTTCTACGGCACCGACGCTTCGGGGGACCACAATGAGCAGTTCTTC. The encoded protein is CASSPFYGTDASGDHNEQFF.